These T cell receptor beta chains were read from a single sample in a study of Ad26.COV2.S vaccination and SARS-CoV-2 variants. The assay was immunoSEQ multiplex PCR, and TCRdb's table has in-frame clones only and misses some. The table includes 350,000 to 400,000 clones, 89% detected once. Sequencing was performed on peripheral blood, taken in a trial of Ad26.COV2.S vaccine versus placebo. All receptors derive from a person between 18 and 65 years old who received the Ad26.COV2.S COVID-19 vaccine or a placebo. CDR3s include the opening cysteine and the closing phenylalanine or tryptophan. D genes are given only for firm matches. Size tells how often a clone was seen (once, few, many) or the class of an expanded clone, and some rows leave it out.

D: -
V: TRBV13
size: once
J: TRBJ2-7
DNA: TGTGCCAGCAGCTTAGGAAGCTCCTACGAGCAGTACTTC
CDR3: CASSLGSSYEQYF

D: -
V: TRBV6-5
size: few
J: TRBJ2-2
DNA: TGTGCCAGCAGTAGACAGGCCACGAACACCGGGGAGCTGTTTTTT
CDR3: CASSRQATNTGELFF

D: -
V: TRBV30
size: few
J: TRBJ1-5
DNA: TGTGCCTGGAGTAATAAGGGTAGCAATCAGCCCCAGCATTTT
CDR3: CAWSNKGSNQPQHF

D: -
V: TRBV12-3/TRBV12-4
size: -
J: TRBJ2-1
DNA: TGTGCCAGCAGTTTAATGCGGACTAATGAGCAGTTCTTC
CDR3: CASSLMRTNEQFF

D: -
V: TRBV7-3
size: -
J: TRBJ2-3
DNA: TGTGCCAGCAGCGACGACACAGATACGCAGTATTTT
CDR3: CASSDDTDTQYF

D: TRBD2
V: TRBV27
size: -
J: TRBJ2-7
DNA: TGTGCCAGCAGTTTCCGGCCTGATAGCGGGTACGAGCAGTACTTC
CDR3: CASSFRPDSGYEQYF

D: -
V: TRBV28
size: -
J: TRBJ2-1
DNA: TGTGCCAGCAGTTTCGGAGAGTTCTACAATGAGCAGTTCTTC
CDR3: CASSFGEFYNEQFF

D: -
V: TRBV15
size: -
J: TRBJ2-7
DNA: TGTGCCACCAGCTCCCTTAGCAGGGGGGATGAGCAGTACTTC
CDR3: CATSSLSRGDEQYF

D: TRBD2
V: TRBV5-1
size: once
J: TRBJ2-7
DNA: TGCGCCAGCAGCTTCGGGCCTAGCGGTATCTACGAGCAGTACTTC
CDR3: CASSFGPSGIYEQYF

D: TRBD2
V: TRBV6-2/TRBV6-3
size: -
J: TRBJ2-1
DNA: TGTGCCAGCAGTCCCGCAGCGGGAGTGCAATTCTTC
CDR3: CASSPAAGVQFF

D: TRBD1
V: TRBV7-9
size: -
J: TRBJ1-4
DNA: TGTGCCAGCAGCACCGACAGGGCGAATGAAAAACTGTTTTTT
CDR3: CASSTDRANEKLFF

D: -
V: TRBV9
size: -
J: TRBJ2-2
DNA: TGTGCCAGCAGCGTAGGAGACAGAGCGAACACCGGGGAGCTGTTTTTT
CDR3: CASSVGDRANTGELFF

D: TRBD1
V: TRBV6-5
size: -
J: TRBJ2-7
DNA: TGTGCCAGCCGAAGGACAGGGGGTTTGTACGAGCAGTACTTC
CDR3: CASRRTGGLYEQYF

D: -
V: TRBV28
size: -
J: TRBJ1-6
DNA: TGTGCCAGCAGTTTGGGCGGGCGGCGGATTCCCCTCCACTTT
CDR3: CASSLGGRRIPLHF

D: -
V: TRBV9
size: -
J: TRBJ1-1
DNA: TGTGCCAGCAGCGGGGTGAACACTGAAGCTTTCTTT
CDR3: CASSGVNTEAFF

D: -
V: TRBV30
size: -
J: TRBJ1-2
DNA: TGTGCCTGGATGACCCCAGGGAAATTTGTTAGTGGCTACACCTTC
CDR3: CAWMTPGKFVSGYTF

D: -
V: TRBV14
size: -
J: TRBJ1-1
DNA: TGTGCCAGCAGCCGGGAGCTCCAGGGGACTGAAGCTTTCTTT
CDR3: CASSRELQGTEAFF

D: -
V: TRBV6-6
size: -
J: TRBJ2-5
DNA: TGTGCCAGCAGTTACGACCCCCCGGGCGAGACCCAGTACTTC
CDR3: CASSYDPPGETQYF

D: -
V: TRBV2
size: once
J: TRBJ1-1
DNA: TGTGCCAGCAGTGCATCGGACATAGGCACTGAAGCTTTCTTT
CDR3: CASSASDIGTEAFF

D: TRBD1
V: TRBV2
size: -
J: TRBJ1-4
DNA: TGTGCCAGCAGTGCTGACAGGGGCAAGGGAGAAAAACTGTTTTTT
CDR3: CASSADRGKGEKLFF

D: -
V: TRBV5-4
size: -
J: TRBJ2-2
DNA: TGTGCCAGCAGCTCGCGATTATCGAACACCGGGGAGCTGTTTTTT
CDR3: CASSSRLSNTGELFF

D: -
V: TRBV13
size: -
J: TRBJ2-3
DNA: TGTGCCAGCAGCTTAGCCCTCACAGATACGCAGTATTTT
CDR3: CASSLALTDTQYF

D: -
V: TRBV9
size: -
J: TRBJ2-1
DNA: TGTGCCAGCAGCGTAGGACAGCAAGCCTACAATGAGCAGTTCTTC
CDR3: CASSVGQQAYNEQFF

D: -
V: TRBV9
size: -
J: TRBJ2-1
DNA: TGTGCCAGCAGCGTAGGTTTGGCGAGGTCCTCCTACAATGAGCAGTTCTTC
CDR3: CASSVGLARSSYNEQFF

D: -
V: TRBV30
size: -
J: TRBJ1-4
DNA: TGTGCTTGGAGGGGTGACAATGAAAAACTGTTTTTT
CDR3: CAWRGDNEKLFF

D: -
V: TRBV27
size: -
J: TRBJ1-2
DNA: TGTGCCAGCCGATTGATGGGGGGGGCGGGTGGCTACACCTTC
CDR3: CASRLMGGAGGYTF

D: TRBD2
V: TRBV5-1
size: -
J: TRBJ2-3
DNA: TGCGCCAGCAGCTTGGCGGGACTAGCGGTTGGGGTGGCAGATACGCAGTATTTT
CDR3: CASSLAGLAVGVADTQYF

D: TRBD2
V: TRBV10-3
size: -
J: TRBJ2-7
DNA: TGTGCCATCGGGACTAGCGGGAGGGACGAGCAGTACTTC
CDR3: CAIGTSGRDEQYF

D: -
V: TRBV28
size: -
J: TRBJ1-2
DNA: TGTGCCAGCAGTTTAGTTCAGGGTTATGGCTACACCTTC
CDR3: CASSLVQGYGYTF

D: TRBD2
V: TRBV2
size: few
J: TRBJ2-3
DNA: TGTGCCAGCAGTTCACTAGCGGGAAGCACAGATACGCAGTATTTT
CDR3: CASSSLAGSTDTQYF

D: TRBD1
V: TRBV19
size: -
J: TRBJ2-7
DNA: TGTGCAACTAGTACTCAGGGACAGTCCTACGAGCAGTACTTC
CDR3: CATSTQGQSYEQYF

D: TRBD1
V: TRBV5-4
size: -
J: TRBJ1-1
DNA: TGTGCCAGCAGGGGTACAGGGGAGGGGACTGAAGCTTTCTTT
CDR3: CASRGTGEGTEAFF